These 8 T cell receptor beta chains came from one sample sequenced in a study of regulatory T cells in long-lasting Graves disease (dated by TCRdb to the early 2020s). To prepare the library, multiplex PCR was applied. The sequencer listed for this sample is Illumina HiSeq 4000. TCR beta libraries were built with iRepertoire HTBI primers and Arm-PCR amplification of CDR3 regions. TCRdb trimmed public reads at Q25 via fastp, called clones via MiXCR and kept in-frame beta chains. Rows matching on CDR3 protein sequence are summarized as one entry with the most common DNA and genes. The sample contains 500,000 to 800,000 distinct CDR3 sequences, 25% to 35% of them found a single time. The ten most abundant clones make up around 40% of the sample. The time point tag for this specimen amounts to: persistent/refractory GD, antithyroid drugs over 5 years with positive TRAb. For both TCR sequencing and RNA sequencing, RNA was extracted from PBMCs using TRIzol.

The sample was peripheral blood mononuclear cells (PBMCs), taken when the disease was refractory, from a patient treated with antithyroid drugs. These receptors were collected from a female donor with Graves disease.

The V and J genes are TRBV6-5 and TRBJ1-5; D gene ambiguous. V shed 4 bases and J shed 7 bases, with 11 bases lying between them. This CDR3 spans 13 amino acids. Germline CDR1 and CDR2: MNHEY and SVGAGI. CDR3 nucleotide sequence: TGTGCCAGCAGTTTTAACCGAGCCCAGCCCCAGCATTTT. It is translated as CASSFNRAQPQHF.

Here the CDR3 reads CASSLPSRNSLEQYF. The CDR3, as DNA: TGTGCCAGCAGCCTCCCTAGCAGGAACTCGCTCGAGCAGTACTTC. This rearrangement joins TRBV11-2 to TRBJ2-7; D possibly corresponds to TRBD2 (5 bases). This CDR3 is 15 amino acids long. Germline lookup yields CDR1 SGHAT and CDR2 FQNNGV. V shed 5 bases and J shed 6 bases, with 20 bases lying between them.

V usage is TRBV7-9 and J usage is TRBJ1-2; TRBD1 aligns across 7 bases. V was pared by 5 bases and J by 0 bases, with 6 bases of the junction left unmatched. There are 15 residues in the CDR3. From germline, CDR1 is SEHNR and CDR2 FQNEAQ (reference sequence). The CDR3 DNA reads TGTGCCAGCAGCCAACAGGGGACCCCTAACTATGGCTACACCTTC. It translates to CASSQQGTPNYGYTF.

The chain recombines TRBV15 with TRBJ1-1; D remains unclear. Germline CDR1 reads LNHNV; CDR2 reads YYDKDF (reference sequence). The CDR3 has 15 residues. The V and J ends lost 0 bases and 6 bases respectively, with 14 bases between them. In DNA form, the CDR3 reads TGTGCCACCAGCAGAGATCGGGTCGGCACATCTGAAGCTTTCTTT. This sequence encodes CATSRDRVGTSEAFF.

DNA for the CDR3: TGTGCCAGCAGCTTGTCGGAGGCCGGGGAGCTGTTTTTT. This encodes CASSLSEAGELFF. V and J are TRBV11-2 and TRBJ2-2, with D perhaps matching TRBD2 (5 bases). The germline V gene has CDR1 SGHAT and CDR2 FQNNGV. V was pared by 3 bases and J by 6 bases, with 8 bases between. CDR3 length: 13 residues. Full variable domain (rest looked up from reference TRBV11-2 and TRBJ2-2): EAGVAQSPRYKIIEKRQSVAFWCNPISGHATLYWYQQILGQGPKLLIQFQNNGVVDDSQLPKDRFSAERLKGVDSTLKIQPAKLEDSAVYLCASSLSEAGELFFGEGSRLTVL.

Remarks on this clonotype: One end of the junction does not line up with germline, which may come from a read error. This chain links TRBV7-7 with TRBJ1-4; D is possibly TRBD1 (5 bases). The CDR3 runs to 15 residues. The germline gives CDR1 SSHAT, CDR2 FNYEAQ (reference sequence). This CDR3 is CASSLNAGYNEKLFF. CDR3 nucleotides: TGTGCTAGCAGCTTAAATGCAGGGTATAATGAAAAACTGTTTTTT.

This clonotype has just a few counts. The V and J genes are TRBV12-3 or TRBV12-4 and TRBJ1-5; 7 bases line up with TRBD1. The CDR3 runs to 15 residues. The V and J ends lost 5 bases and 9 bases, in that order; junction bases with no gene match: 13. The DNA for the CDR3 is TGTGCCAGCAGTCCATCCGGGACAGCCATAGGGCCCCAGCATTTT. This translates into CASSPSGTAIGPQHF.

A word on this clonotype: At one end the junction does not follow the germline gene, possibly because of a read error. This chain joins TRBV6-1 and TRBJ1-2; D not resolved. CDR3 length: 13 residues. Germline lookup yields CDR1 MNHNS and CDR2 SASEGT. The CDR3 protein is CASSRTANCGYTF. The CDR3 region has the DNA TGTGCCAGCAGTCGGACGGCAAACTGTGGCTACACCTTC.